This T cell receptor (beta chain) was identified in a study of control samples from healthy donors and cancer patients. The data were produced by immunoSEQ multiplex PCR, yet TCRdb's version contains in-frame clones alone and is incomplete. The data hold over 100,000 clones, with around nine tenths observed a single time. Sequencing used blood. The sequence was obtained from a man aged 50-59 years in good health.

CDR3 nucleotides: TGTGCCACCAGTGATTCAGGACAGGGGGACACAGATACGCAGTATTTT. This gives the protein CATSDSGQGDTDTQYF. This chain joins TRBV24-1 and TRBJ2-3; 10 bases are shared with TRBD1. The junction had 3 bases not matched to a gene; V was cut back by 2 bases and J by 2 bases. This CDR3 spans 16 amino acids. Germline V gives CDR1 KGHDR, CDR2 SFDVKD.